The 2 T cell receptor beta chains below come from one sample, sequenced in a study of beta chain features in type 1 diabetes. Notes on the study in general: TCRB CDR3s from Type 1 diabetes patients were moderately but significantly shorter in all four CD4+ subsets.

Their target antigens are unknown. Expressed TCRB transcripts were sequenced because the isolated RNA had all been reverse transcribed beforehand. TCRdb keeps only in-frame clones here, not all; method: immunoSEQ multiplex PCR. Counted here are some 700,000 clones, roughly 13% occurring once; the ten biggest clones make up 0.02% to 0.025%. Sequencing input: naive CD4+ T cells from blood. The source of these receptors is a man aged 18 to 29 with type 1 diabetes.

The J gene is TRBJ2-2, the V gene TRBV7-9; D gene unclear. The germline V gene encodes CDR1 SEHNR and CDR2 FQNEAQ (reference sequence). The CDR3 runs 12 residues. V lost 4 bases and J 2 bases, leaving 2 bases between the germline ends. The CDR3 is CASSYNTGELFF. DNA of the CDR3: TGTGCCAGCAGCTATAACACCGGGGAGCTGTTTTTT.

The CDR3 sequence: CAAGDRYNNEQFF. In nucleotides, the CDR3 is TGTGCCGCCGGGGACAGGTATAACAATGAGCAGTTCTTC. The chain employs TRBV19 and TRBJ2-1, with 8 bases matching TRBD1. CDR3 length: 13 amino acids. V was pared by 11 bases and J by 5 bases, with 8 bases of the junction left unmatched. Germline V gene data show CDR1 as LNHDA and CDR2 as SQIVND (reference sequence).